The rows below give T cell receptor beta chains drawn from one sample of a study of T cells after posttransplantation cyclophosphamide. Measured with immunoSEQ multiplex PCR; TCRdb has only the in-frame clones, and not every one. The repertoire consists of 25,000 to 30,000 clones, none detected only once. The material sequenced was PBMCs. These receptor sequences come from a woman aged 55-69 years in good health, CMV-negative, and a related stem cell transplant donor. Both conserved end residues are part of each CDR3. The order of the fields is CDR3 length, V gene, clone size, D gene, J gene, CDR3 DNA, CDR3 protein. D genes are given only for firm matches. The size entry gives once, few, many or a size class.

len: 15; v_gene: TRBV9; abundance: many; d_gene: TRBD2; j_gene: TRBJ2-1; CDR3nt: TGTGCCAGCAGCGCAGGGACTAGCGTAGGGAATGAGCAGTTCTTC; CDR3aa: CASSAGTSVGNEQFF
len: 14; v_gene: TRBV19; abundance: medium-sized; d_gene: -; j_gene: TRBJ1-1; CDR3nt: TGTGCCAGTAGCCAGAGGCGGGTGGTCACTGAAGCTTTCTTT; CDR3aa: CASSQRRVVTEAFF
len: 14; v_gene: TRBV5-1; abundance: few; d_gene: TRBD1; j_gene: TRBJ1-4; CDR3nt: TGCGCCAGCAGCTCGGGACAGGACCAATTTAAACTGTTTTTT; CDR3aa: CASSSGQDQFKLFF
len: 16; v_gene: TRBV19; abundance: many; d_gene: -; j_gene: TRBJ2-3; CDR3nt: TGTGCCAGTACCCTCAGGGTCGGCTGGTTCGCAGATACGCAGTATTTT; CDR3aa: CASTLRVGWFADTQYF
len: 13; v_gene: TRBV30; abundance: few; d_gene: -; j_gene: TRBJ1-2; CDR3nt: TGTGCCCGCCGAAGAGACAGACCCTATGGCTACACCTTC; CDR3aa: CARRRDRPYGYTF
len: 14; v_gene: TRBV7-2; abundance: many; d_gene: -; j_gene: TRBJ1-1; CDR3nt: TGTGCCAGCAGCTTATCCGGGGTTCGCACTGAAGCTTTCTTT; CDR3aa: CASSLSGVRTEAFF
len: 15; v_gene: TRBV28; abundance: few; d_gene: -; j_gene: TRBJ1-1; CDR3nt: TGTGCCAGCAGTAACCGGGGGGCGCGAAGGGCTGAAGCTTTCTTT; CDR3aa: CASSNRGARRAEAFF
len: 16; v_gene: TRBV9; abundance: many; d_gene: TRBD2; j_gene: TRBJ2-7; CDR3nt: TGTGCCAGCAGCCGTGCGGCTAGCGGGGGGTTCTACGAGCAGTACTTC; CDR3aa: CASSRAASGGFYEQYF
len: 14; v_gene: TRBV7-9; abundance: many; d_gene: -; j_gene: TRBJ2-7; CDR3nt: TGTGCCAGCAGTCGCGAGGGTGGCCAGTACGAGCAGTACTTC; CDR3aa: CASSREGGQYEQYF
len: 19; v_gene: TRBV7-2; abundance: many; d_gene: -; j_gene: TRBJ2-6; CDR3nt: TGTGCCAGCAGACGCGTTCCTTCGAGGGCTTTCTCTGGGGCCAACGTCCTGACTTTC; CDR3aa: CASRRVPSRAFSGANVLTF
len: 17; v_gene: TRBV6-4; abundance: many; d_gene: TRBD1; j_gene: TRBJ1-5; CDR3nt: TGTGCCAGCAGTGACCGGACAGGGGATCGTGGCAATCAGCCCCAGCATTTT; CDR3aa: CASSDRTGDRGNQPQHF
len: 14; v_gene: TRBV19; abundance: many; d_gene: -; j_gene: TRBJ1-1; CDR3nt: TGTGCCAGTAGTAAGGTGTCTGTTAACACTGAAGCTTTCTTT; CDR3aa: CASSKVSVNTEAFF
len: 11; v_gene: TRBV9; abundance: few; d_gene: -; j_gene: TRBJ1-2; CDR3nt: TGTGCCAGTAGTGCTAACTATGGCTACACCTTC; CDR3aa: CASSANYGYTF
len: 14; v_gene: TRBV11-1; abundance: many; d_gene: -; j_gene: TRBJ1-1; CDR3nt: TGTGCCAGCAGCTTCAAGAGGGGAAACACTGAAGCTTTCTTT; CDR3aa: CASSFKRGNTEAFF